One and the same sample provided the 17 T cell receptor beta chains below, sequenced in a study of cytomegalovirus exposure and HLA in healthy donors (dated by TCRdb to the late 2010s). The method was the immunoSEQ multiplex PCR assay. For the multiplex PCR, a mixture combining 60 forward primers for TCR Vbeta segments and 13 reverse primers for TCR Jbeta segments was used. Not all clones reach the TCRdb copy of this immuneACCESS table, which keeps in-frame sequences only. Checked studies attribute under half of the gap to unresolved V genes and leave the rest unexplained. The sample includes 45,000 to 55,000 clones, with 45% to 70% observed a single time. The biggest ten clones account for around 11% of the sample. Sequenced: PBMCs. Receptors originate from a human donor in good health.

This sequence joins TRBV6-5 and TRBJ2-7; 8 bases map to TRBD2. The V gene's germline CDR1 is MNHEY and CDR2 SVGAGI. With 5 bases clipped from V and 3 bases from J, the junction kept 6 bases outside the gene matches. This CDR3 is 14 amino acids long. CDR3 in DNA: TGTGCCAGCAGTCCCGGGGGGGCCGGCTACGAGCAGTACTTC. Translated: CASSPGGAGYEQYF.

This clone turned up a few times. This chain joins TRBV27 and TRBJ1-5; 8 positions match TRBD1. CDR1 and CDR2 (germline): MNHEY, SMNVEV (reference sequence). The CDR3 contains 14 residues. Unmatched junction bases numbered 4, after V lost 5 bases and J lost 4 bases. CDR3 residues: CASSRQGLNQPQHF. The DNA for the CDR3 is TGTGCCAGCAGTCGACAGGGGTTGAATCAGCCCCAGCATTTT.

A few counts support this clone. The CDR3 spells CASSLERSPLHF. CDR3 DNA: TGTGCCAGCAGCTTAGAGAGGTCACCCCTCCACTTT. The chain carries TRBV7-9 and TRBJ1-6, with unresolved D. Germline V lookup: CDR1 SEHNR, CDR2 FQNEAQ (reference sequence). The V end lost 1 base, the J end lost 10 bases, and 5 bases lay between the germline ends. The CDR3 totals 12 residues.

This clone was counted between two and nine times. The gene calls are TRBV9 and TRBJ2-3; 12 positions match TRBD2. The germline CDR1 and CDR2 sequences are SGDLS and YYNGEE. The CDR3 totals 16 residues. V was pared by 3 bases and J by 2 bases, with 4 bases of the junction left unmatched. In DNA, the CDR3 is TGTGCCAGCAGCGCGACTAGCGGGGGAACCACAGATACGCAGTATTTT. This translates into CASSATSGGTTDTQYF.

The V gene is TRBV19, the J gene TRBJ1-5, with 7 bases identical to TRBD1. The V gene's germline CDR1 is LNHDA and CDR2 SQIVND (reference sequence). The CDR3 has 18 residues. V dropped 0 bases and J dropped 0; count of bases not matched to a gene: 8. The CDR3 loop is CASSIDRMGQYSNQPQHF. For the CDR3, the DNA is TGTGCCAGTAGTATAGATCGAATGGGACAGTATAGCAATCAGCCCCAGCATTTT.

The genes are TRBV6-5 and TRBJ1-1; D is unclear. This CDR3 contains 14 residues. The germline CDR1 and CDR2 sequences are MNHEY and SVGAGI. Trimming stripped 6 bases from V and 2 bases from J, with 13 bases between. CDR3 bases: TGTGCCAGCAGCCAACAGTTCAGTAACACTGAAGCTTTCTTT. Translated: CASSQQFSNTEAFF.

This clone was recorded many times. The chain couples TRBV30 to TRBJ1-1; 10 bases are a match to TRBD1. This CDR3 is built from 14 residues. With 4 bases clipped from V and 2 bases from J, the junction kept 4 bases outside the gene matches. Looked up from germline, CDR1 is GTSNPN and CDR2 is SVGIG (reference sequence). The CDR3 DNA sequence: TGTGCCTGGACCCGGGACAGGGGAAACACTGAAGCTTTCTTT. Translation gives CAWTRDRGNTEAFF.

In its sample, this clone was seen a few times. The chain recombines TRBV10-1 with TRBJ1-5; maybe TRBD1 (5 bases). The CDR3 has 17 residues. Trimming left V 7 bases short and J 0 bases short, with 19 bases between. CDR1 is WNHNN and CDR2 is SYGVQD in the germline V gene (reference sequence). This CDR3 is CASTTAGARYSNQPQHF. CDR3 coding DNA: TGCGCCAGCACCACTGCTGGGGCCCGGTATAGCAATCAGCCCCAGCATTTT.

This clone has more than one count but fewer than ten. This chain joins TRBV4-1 and TRBJ1-4, with 8 nucleotides matching TRBD1. Germline values: CDR1 MGHRA, CDR2 YSYEKL. Germline trimming cut 1 base from V and 11 bases from J; bases unmatched to any gene: 12. The CDR3 runs 16 residues. DNA for the CDR3: TGCGCCAGCAGCCAAGGGGGGAGCAGGGGGCTTGGGAAACTGTTTTTT. Translating gives CASSQGGSRGLGKLFF.

A single count supports this clone. This chain joins TRBV27 and TRBJ1-2, with D hard to call. Trimming shortened V by 3 bases and J by 4 bases, and 6 bases separated the two germline ends. The germline V gene encodes CDR1 MNHEY and CDR2 SMNVEV (reference sequence). The CDR3 sequence is 12 residues long. The CDR3 bases are TGTGCCAGCAGTTTCCGGGTCTATGGCTACACCTTC. It encodes CASSFRVYGYTF.

V is TRBV4-1 and J is TRBJ2-5, with 7 bases that match TRBD1. Germline lookup yields CDR1 MGHRA and CDR2 YSYEKL. The CDR3 sequence is 12 residues long. V trimming: 1 base; J trimming: 13 bases; junction bases outside the gene matches: 6. The CDR3 sequence is CASSQAGGRRYF. The CDR3, as DNA: TGCGCCAGCAGCCAAGCAGGGGGACGCCGGTACTTC.

The chain couples TRBV10-3 to TRBJ2-3; D unresolved. In germline, CDR1 is ENHRY, CDR2 SYGVKD. There are 12 residues in the CDR3. The germline V and J ends were trimmed by 10 bases and 4 bases, with 12 bases remaining between them. The CDR3 bases are TGTGCCACCACGCAGGCCGCAGATACGCAGTATTTT. Its protein is CATTQAADTQYF.

This clone occurred a few times. The chain uses TRBV7-3 and TRBJ1-1; 8 bases agree with TRBD1. The CDR3 has 14 amino acids. After removal of 4 bases from V and 4 bases from J, the junction contained 5 bases not matched to a gene. Germline CDR1 SGHTA, CDR2 FQGTGA. CDR3: CASSSDTGGTEAFF. The DNA for the CDR3 is TGTGCCAGCAGCTCCGATACAGGGGGCACTGAAGCTTTCTTT.

In this sample, this clone turned up once. The chain recombines TRBV20-1 with TRBJ1-2, with D maybe TRBD1 (5 bases). The V and J ends lost 7 bases and 8 bases respectively, with 14 bases between them. CDR1 is DFQATT and CDR2 is SNEGSKA in the germline V gene (reference sequence). CDR3 length equals 11 residues. This CDR3 is CSVEQGTGYTF. Here the CDR3 DNA reads TGCAGTGTCGAGCAGGGAACGGGCTACACCTTC.

The chain combines TRBV18 with TRBJ1-1, with D possibly matching TRBD1 (5 bases). The V gene lost 2 bases and the J gene lost 4 bases, with 20 bases spanning the gap. The length of the CDR3 is 17 residues. Looked up from germline, CDR1 is KGHSH and CDR2 is LQKENI. CDR3 sequence: CASSPTGGGSGRTEAFF. DNA of the CDR3: TGTGCCAGCTCACCAACGGGCGGGGGGTCCGGGCGCACTGAAGCTTTCTTT.

V is TRBV7-8 and J is TRBJ1-1; D is perhaps TRBD1 (5 bases). Germline assignment: CDR1 SGHVS and CDR2 FQNEAQ. The CDR3 extends over 15 amino acids. V lost 5 bases and J 5 bases, leaving 18 bases between the germline ends. Here the CDR3 DNA reads TGTGCCAGCAGCCACGGACGGCTTGGGGGGACTGAAGCTTTCTTT. It codes for CASSHGRLGGTEAFF.

The V and J genes are TRBV2 and TRBJ2-3, with TRBD2 identical over 8 bases. Germline V CDR1 and CDR2: SNHLY, FYNNEI. This CDR3 is 15 amino acids long. The V gene end was trimmed by 2 bases and the J gene end by 6 bases; junction bases not matched to a gene: 7. Here the CDR3 reads CASSELAGGGDTQYF. DNA of the CDR3: TGTGCCAGCAGTGAACTGGCGGGGGGCGGGGATACGCAGTATTTT. The entire variable domain, with the rest obtained from reference TRBV2 and TRBJ2-3, is as follows: EPEVTQTPSHQVTQMGQEVILRCVPISNHLYFYWYRQILGQKVEFLVSFYNNEISEKSEIFDDQFSVERPDGSNFTLKIRSTKLEDSAMYFCASSELAGGGDTQYFGPGTRLTVL.